This T cell receptor beta chain was retrieved from a study of blood T cell repertoires in COVID-19. TCRdb's table, derived via immunoSEQ multiplex PCR, lists solely in-frame clones and lacks some. The sample records roughly 380,000 clones, 81% being singletons. Per germline, CDR1 MNHEY and CDR2 SVGAGI. Trimming shortened V by 8 bases and J by 10 bases, and 11 bases separated the two germline ends. The CDR3 has 10 amino acids. This chain joins TRBV6-5 and TRBJ1-2; D not certain. Specimen: peripheral blood. This clonotype was obtained from a human donor with acute or convalescent COVID-19. The donor label of this sample is uncertain. The CDR3 DNA reads TGTGCCAGCCTCACAGTCGCCTACACCTTC. Its translation is CASLTVAYTF.